Following are 13 T cell receptor beta chains from one sample sequenced in a study of metastatic and nonmetastatic thyroid tumors. There were no patients who had received any treatment before thyroid surgery. TCRdb re-called the PCR reads via MiXCR. The repertoire holds about 25,000 clones, around 21% seen once, with under 9% in the top ten. Sequencing was done on a sample of blood. The origin of the receptors is a female donor with papillary thyroid cancer or a benign thyroid nodule (not recorded which). Some clones in this sample may be carry-over from other donors' samples.

This clone was seen a handful of times. One junction end does not reproduce the germline sequence, and a read error may be involved. This chain connects TRBV7-2 to TRBJ1-1; D uncertain. CDR1 is SGHTA and CDR2 is FQGNSA in the germline V gene. The CDR3 contains 11 residues. For the CDR3, the DNA is TGTGTCAGCAGCGTTAACACTGAAGCTTTCTTT. Protein: CVSSVNTEAFF. Full variable domain (rest looked up from reference TRBV7-2 and TRBJ1-1): GAGVSQSPSNKVTEKGKDVELRCDPISGHTALYWYRQSLGQGLEFLIYFQGNSAPDKSGLPSDRFSAERTGGSVSTLTIQRTQQEDSAVYLCVSSVNTEAFFGQGTRLTVV.

For this clone: This could be a read error, since a much larger clone is one nucleotide away. J is TRBJ2-5 and V is TRBV18; TRBD1 aligns across 8 bases. The CDR3 has 14 amino acids. Germline V gene lookup returns CDR1 KGHSH and CDR2 LQKENI. The CDR3 DNA is TGTGCCTGCTCACCAGGGACAGGCCAGGAGACCCAGTACTTC. Its translation is CACSPGTGQETQYF.

V is TRBV11-2 and J is TRBJ2-7, with 8 bases matching TRBD2. Looked up from germline, CDR1 is SGHAT and CDR2 is FQNNGV. CDR3 length: 15 residues. The V gene end was trimmed by 4 bases and the J gene end by 4 bases; junction bases not matched to a gene: 9. The CDR3 bases are TGTGCCAGCAGCTCACCTCTAGCGGGTGGGTACGAGCAGTACTTC. This encodes CASSSPLAGGYEQYF.

This clone was seen many times. The V and J genes are TRBV5-1 and TRBJ2-3; TRBD2 agrees at 7 bases. The CDR3 loop spans 15 amino acids. V was pared by 2 bases and J by 0 bases, with 3 bases of the junction left unmatched. Germline values: CDR1 SGHRS, CDR2 YFSETQ. For the CDR3, the DNA is TGCGCCAGCAGCTTTAGCGGGCCAAGCACAGATACGCAGTATTTT. This translates into CASSFSGPSTDTQYF.

In this sample, this clone is medium-sized. The chain links TRBV4-3 to TRBJ2-7; D gene uncertain. V was pared by 0 bases and J by 1 base, with 10 bases between. Germline CDR1 and CDR2: LGHNA and YSLEER. The CDR3 runs 15 residues. The CDR3 bases are TGCGCCAGCAGCCAAGAACTTCCGGAGTCCTACGAGCAGTACTTC. Amino acids: CASSQELPESYEQYF.

This clone was recorded many times. The J gene is TRBJ2-7, the V gene TRBV5-8, with 8 positions matching TRBD1. Trimming at V came to 3 bases and at J to 2 bases, leaving 7 bases not matched to a gene. The germline gives CDR1 SGHTS, CDR2 YDEGEE. The CDR3 covers 15 residues. The CDR3 nucleotides read TGTGCCAGCAGCTCCCCGGGACAGGTCCCCTACGAGCAGTACTTC. Its protein product is CASSSPGQVPYEQYF.

This clone was observed at least ten times. This chain uses TRBV27 with TRBJ2-1; tentative D call: TRBD2 (6 bases). Trimming pared 5 bases from V and 9 bases from J, leaving 17 bases between. The germline CDR1 and CDR2 sequences are MNHEY and SMNVEV (reference sequence). The CDR3 has 14 amino acids. The CDR3 DNA reads as TGTGCCAGCAGTACCGTCGGGGTGGGAGGTGAGCAGTTCTTC. The encoded protein is CASSTVGVGGEQFF.

This clone turned up a few times. V is TRBV15 and J is TRBJ2-7; TRBD1 matches 8 bases. The V gene end was trimmed by 2 bases and the J gene end by 5 bases; junction bases not matched to a gene: 8. This CDR3 contains 15 residues. CDR1 LNHNV and CDR2 YYDKDF come from the germline V gene (reference sequence). The CDR3 sequence: CATSRRWTGFDEQYF. CDR3 nucleotides: TGTGCCACCAGCAGACGCTGGACAGGGTTCGACGAGCAGTACTTC.

Concerning this clone: The CDR3 ends on some other residue instead of the conserved phenylalanine or tryptophan, so this is likely a read error. Because the CDR3's place on the DNA is in doubt, the DNA is left out and the CDR3 is given as listed by TCRdb. The genes are TRBV10-2 and TRBJ1-6; the D call of TRBD1 is as the table states it, not checked on the DNA. A total of 13 residues make up the CDR3, ends included. Germline CDR1 reads WSHSY; CDR2 reads SAAADI. The CDR3 is CASSESPDAPIHL.

In its sample, this clone was seen many times. The chain uses TRBV11-3 and TRBJ2-1, with unresolved D. The germline CDR1 and CDR2 sequences are SGHNT and YENEEA. The CDR3 has 15 amino acids. Trimming left V 1 base short and J 3 bases short, with 10 bases between. The CDR3 sequence: CASSLGPPGYNEQFF. CDR3 DNA sequence: TGTGCCAGCAGCTTAGGCCCGCCGGGCTACAATGAGCAGTTCTTC.

DNA of the CDR3: TGCGCCAGCAGCCCGGTTGTACTATCCGGGGGGGAGCAGTACTTC. It encodes CASSPVVLSGGEQYF. The V call is TRBV5-1, the J call TRBJ2-7, with 7 bases lining up with TRBD2. The CDR3 contains 15 residues. With 4 bases clipped from V and 7 bases from J, the junction kept 14 bases outside the gene matches. The germline CDR1 and CDR2 sequences are SGHRS and YFSETQ. Full variable domain (outside the CDR3, taken from reference TRBV5-1 and TRBJ2-7): KAGVTQTPRYLIKTRGQQVTLSCSPISGHRSVSWYQQTPGQGLQFLFEYFSETQRNKGNFPGRFSGRQFSNSRSEMNVSTLELGDSALYLCASSPVVLSGGEQYFGPGTRLTVT.

This clone was picked up many times. The chain links TRBV27 to TRBJ2-3; D unresolved. Germline V CDR1 and CDR2: MNHEY, SMNVEV (reference sequence). There are 12 residues in the CDR3. V dropped 9 bases and J dropped 0 bases, with 7 bases sitting between them. CDR3 amino acids: CASPTSTDTQYF. CDR3 sequence (DNA): TGTGCCAGTCCTACTAGCACAGATACGCAGTATTTT.

Details on this clone: The germline gene is not matched at one end of the junction; a read error may be the cause. In DNA form, the CDR3 reads TGTGCCAGCAGTTCAGAGGATCAGCCCCATCATTTT. Translated, it gives CASSSEDQPHHF. The chain recombines TRBV12-3 or TRBV12-4 with TRBJ1-5; D gene ambiguous. The CDR3 spans 12 residues.